This T cell receptor beta chain is from a study of T cell repertoires in cytomegalovirus infection. The overall study: A matching HLA type, together with CMV infection, was signaled by public TCR beta signatures.

Trimming left V 3 bases short and J 7 bases short, with 12 bases between. Per the germline V gene, CDR1 is MDHEN and CDR2 is SYDVKM. This CDR3 is built from 13 residues. In the case of this clonotype: What it recognizes is unknown.

TCRdb re-analysed the reads in MiXCR, keeping a single row per CDR3 protein. The sample lists about 770,000 distinct CDR3 sequences, about 28% occurring once. This chain links TRBV28 with TRBJ1-2; D is possibly TRBD1 (5 bases). The sequencing used cultured CD8+ T cells from PBMCs, collected from culture after CMV antigen stimulation. This TCR was sampled from a human donor in good health (CMV status not recorded). Some clones in this sample may be carry-over from other donors' samples. The CDR3 sequence is CASSFAGQVGYTF. The CDR3 DNA reads as TGTGCCAGCAGTTTCGCAGGGCAGGTTGGCTACACCTTC.